The next 5 T cell receptor beta chains were all read from a single sample in a study of blood T cell repertoires in COVID-19. The protocol was immunoSEQ multiplex PCR, while the TCRdb copy is restricted to in-frame clones and leaves out a portion. The sample has 150,000 to 200,000 clones, 90% seen once. Sequencing used peripheral blood. These receptors came from a man between 60 and 75 years old with active or convalescent COVID-19.

The V and J genes are TRBV7-9 and TRBJ1-6, with TRBD1 as a possible D gene (6 bases). The CDR3 extends over 14 amino acids. The germline V gene encodes CDR1 SEHNR and CDR2 FQNEAQ (reference sequence). V shed 10 bases and J shed 3 bases, with 13 bases lying between them. The CDR3: CATGTSIYNSPLHF. In nucleotides, the CDR3 is TGTGCCACTGGGACAAGCATCTATAATTCACCCCTCCACTTT.

The chain recombines TRBV5-6 with TRBJ2-7, with TRBD1 matching 7 bases. V lost 4 bases and J lost 1; bases outside the gene matches: 20. The CDR3 is 19 amino acids. CDR1 and CDR2 from the germline V gene are SGHDT and YYEEEE. For the CDR3, the DNA is TGTGCCAGCAGCACTTTGACAGGGTGGAACCAGCCCGAGTCCTACGAGCAGTACTTC. Translating gives CASSTLTGWNQPESYEQYF.

The chain combines TRBV24-1 with TRBJ1-5; D not certain. In germline, CDR1 is KGHDR, CDR2 SFDVKD. V lost 5 bases to trimming and J lost 0 bases, with 4 bases between them. The CDR3 extends over 13 amino acids. CDR3 protein: CATSAGSNQPQHF. The CDR3 DNA reads as TGTGCCACCAGTGCAGGTAGCAATCAGCCCCAGCATTTT.

The chain links TRBV28 to TRBJ2-7; possible D gene TRBD1, 5 bases. The ends were cut back, 5 bases at V and 4 bases at J, with 9 bases in the middle. Germline CDR1 and CDR2: MDHEN and SYDVKM. This CDR3 is built from 12 residues. The CDR3 loop is CASSPQGYEQYF. DNA of the CDR3: TGTGCCAGCAGTCCCCAGGGATACGAGCAGTACTTC.

This clone has just one count. The chain combines TRBV6-5 with TRBJ2-1; 13 positions match TRBD2. This CDR3 spans 16 amino acids. V shed 4 bases, J shed 10 bases, and the junction held 10 bases outside the gene matches. CDR1 and CDR2 from the germline V gene are MNHEY and SVGAGI. CDR3 nucleotide sequence: TGTGCCAGCAGTTCCGTAACTAGCGGGGGGGCAAGGGAGCAGTTCTTC. Translating gives CASSSVTSGGAREQFF.